A single T cell receptor beta chain is shown here with its context. Clones were sequenced by immunoSEQ multiplex PCR, and TCRdb holds only the in-frame ones, with some missing. The sample yields 200,000 to 250,000 clones, 65% to 85% seen once. These data come from a study of cytomegalovirus exposure and HLA in healthy donors. The CDR3 is made up of 14 amino acids. With 3 bases removed from V and 3 bases from J, the gap between germline ends came to 10 bases. Germline V lookup: CDR1 SGHRS, CDR2 YFSETQ. The origin of this receptor is a woman aged 25 to 39 in good health and CMV-seropositive. The rearrangement links TRBV5-1 to TRBJ1-5; maybe TRBD1 (5 bases). The material sequenced was PBMCs. This chain's CDR3 is CASSYRQLNQPQHF. CDR3 DNA: TGCGCCAGCAGCTATCGACAGCTCAATCAGCCCCAGCATTTT.